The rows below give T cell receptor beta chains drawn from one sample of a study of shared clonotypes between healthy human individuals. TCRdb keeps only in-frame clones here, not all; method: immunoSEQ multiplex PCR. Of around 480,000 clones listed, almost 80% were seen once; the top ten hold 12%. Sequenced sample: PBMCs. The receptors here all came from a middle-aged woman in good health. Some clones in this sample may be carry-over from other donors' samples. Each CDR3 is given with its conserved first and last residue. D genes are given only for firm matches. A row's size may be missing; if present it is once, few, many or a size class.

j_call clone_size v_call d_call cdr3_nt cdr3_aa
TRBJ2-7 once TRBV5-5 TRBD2 TGTGCCAGCAGCTTGGGACTAGCGGGACTCTACGAGCAGTACTTC CASSLGLAGLYEQYF
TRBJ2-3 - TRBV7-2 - TGTGCCAGCAGCTCTCCGGGCACAGATACGCAGTATTTT CASSSPGTDTQYF
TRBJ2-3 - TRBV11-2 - TGTGCCAGCAGCTTAGGGCAGCTGACTAGCACAGATACGCAGTATTTT CASSLGQLTSTDTQYF
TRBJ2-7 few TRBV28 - TGTGCCAGCAGTTCCACAGAATACGAGCAGTACTTC CASSSTEYEQYF
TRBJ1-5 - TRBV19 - TGTGCCAGTAACCCGTGGAGGGAGGGCCAGCCCCAGCATTTT CASNPWREGQPQHF
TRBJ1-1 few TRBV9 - TGTGCCAGCAGCCCAAGTTCCCGGACGTTTACTGAAGCTTTCTTT CASSPSSRTFTEAFF
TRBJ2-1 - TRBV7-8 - TGTGCCAGCAGCTCCCCAGACCGAGGGAATGAGCAGTTCTTC CASSSPDRGNEQFF
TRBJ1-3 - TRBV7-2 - TGTGCCAGCAGCTTAGGAAGTTCTCGGGATCAAAACACCATATATTTT CASSLGSSRDQNTIYF
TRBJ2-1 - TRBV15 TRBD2 TGTGCCACCAGCAGAGCGGGACTAGTCGGCAATGAGCAGTTCTTC CATSRAGLVGNEQFF
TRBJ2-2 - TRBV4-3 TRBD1 TGCGCCAGCAGCCAGGGTAAGCCAGGGGGCGGAATCGGGGAGCTGTTTTTT CASSQGKPGGGIGELFF
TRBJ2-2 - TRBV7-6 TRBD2 TGTGCCAGCAGCTTAAGTTCCAGCGGGAGCACCGGGGAGCTGTTTTTT CASSLSSSGSTGELFF
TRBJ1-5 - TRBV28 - TGTGCCAGCGGCAGGGGTTTGCGCAATCAGCCCCAGCATTTT CASGRGLRNQPQHF
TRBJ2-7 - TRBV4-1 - TGCGCCAGCAGCCCGGGAGTAGGCACCTACGAGCAGTACTTC CASSPGVGTYEQYF
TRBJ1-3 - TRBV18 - TGTGCCAGCTCAGCAAACAGGGAGAGCTCTGGAAACACCATATATTTT CASSANRESSGNTIYF
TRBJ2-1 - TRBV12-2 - TGTGCAAGTCGCTTAGCGGGACCGGGCTACAATGAGCAGTTCTTC CASRLAGPGYNEQFF
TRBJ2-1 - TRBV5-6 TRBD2 TGTGCCAGCAGCTTTGGCCCAAGCGGGATAAACACAGTAAGGCAGTTCTTC CASSFGPSGINTVRQFF
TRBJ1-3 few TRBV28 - TGTGCCAGCAGGGGCAGGGTTGCTGGAAACACCATATATTTT CASRGRVAGNTIYF
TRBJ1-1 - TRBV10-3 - TGTGCCATCAGTGACCCGAGGAGGGGCAAGAACACTGAAGCTTTCTTT CAISDPRRGKNTEAFF
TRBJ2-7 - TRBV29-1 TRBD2 TGCAGCGCCCTAAAACTAGCGGGACGCACCTACGAGCAGTACTTC CSALKLAGRTYEQYF
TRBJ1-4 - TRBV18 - TGTGCCAGCTCACCCGGGCGGGAGCCGGGTGAAAAACTGTTTTTT CASSPGREPGEKLFF
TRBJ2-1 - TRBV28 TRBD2 TGTGCCAGCAGCCCCACAAGCGGGAGACGTCAGGATGAGCAGTTCTTC CASSPTSGRRQDEQFF
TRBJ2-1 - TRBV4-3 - TGCGCCAGCAGCCAACTCCGGGCTGGGGAGCAGTTCTTC CASSQLRAGEQFF
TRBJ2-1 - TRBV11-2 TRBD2 TGTGCCAGCAGCCCGGGACTAGCGGGAGTCTATGAGCAGTTCTTC CASSPGLAGVYEQFF
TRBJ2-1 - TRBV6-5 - TGTGCCAGCAGTTACGGAGCGGGCCCAAACAATGAGCAGTTCTTC CASSYGAGPNNEQFF
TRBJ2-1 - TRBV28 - TGTGCCAGCAGTTATAATCCCTCCACAGGGCCGGGGATTTACAATGAGCAGTTCTTC CASSYNPSTGPGIYNEQFF
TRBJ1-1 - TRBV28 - TGTGCCAGCAGTTTATCCGGCCATTGGACTGAAGCTTTCTTT CASSLSGHWTEAFF
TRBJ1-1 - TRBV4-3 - TGCGCCAGCAGCGAAGGAAGCGTCACTGAAGCTTTCTTT CASSEGSVTEAFF
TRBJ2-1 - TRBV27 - TGTGCCAGCACCTGGAGTTGGGGGAATGAGCAGTTCTTC CASTWSWGNEQFF
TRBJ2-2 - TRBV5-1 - TGCGCCAGCTCCGGGAGCGGTGTGAACACCGGGGAGCTGTTTTTT CASSGSGVNTGELFF
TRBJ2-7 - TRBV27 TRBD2 TGTGCCAGCAGTTCCCTGGCTCCGGGACTAGATGAGCAGTACTTC CASSSLAPGLDEQYF
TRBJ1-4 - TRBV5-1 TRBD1 TGCGCCAGCAGCTTGACAGGGGGCGGAGAAAAACTGTTTTTT CASSLTGGGEKLFF
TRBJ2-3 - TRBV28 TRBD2 TGTGCCAGCAGTTTTATGGGGGAGGGGACAGATACGCAGTATTTT CASSFMGEGTDTQYF
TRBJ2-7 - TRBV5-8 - TGTGCCAGCAGCTTGGGGTTCGGGTTGCACGAGCAGTACTTC CASSLGFGLHEQYF
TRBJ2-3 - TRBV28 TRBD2 TGTGCCAGCACCAGTGGGGGGGACTTTACTTCTAGCACAGATACGCAGTATTTT CASTSGGDFTSSTDTQYF
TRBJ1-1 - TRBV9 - TGTGCCAGCACCCCTTTTCTCCAGGGGAACACTGAAGCTTTCTTT CASTPFLQGNTEAFF
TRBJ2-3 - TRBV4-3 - TGCGCCAGCAGCATCTCCCTTACAGGAACAGATACGCAGTATTTT CASSISLTGTDTQYF
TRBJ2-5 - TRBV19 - TGTGCCAGTAGCAAACAGGGAACCCAAGAGACCCAGTACTTC CASSKQGTQETQYF
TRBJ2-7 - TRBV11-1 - TGTGCCAGCATAGCTGTGGCTAGTGGGCATGGTGAGCAGTACTTC CASIAVASGHGEQYF
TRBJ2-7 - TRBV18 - TGTGCCAGCTCACCCCGAGTGGGTGAGCAGTACTTC CASSPRVGEQYF
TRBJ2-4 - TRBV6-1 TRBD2 TGTGCCAGCAGTGCGTCAAGAACTAGCGGCAAAAACATTCAGTACTTC CASSASRTSGKNIQYF
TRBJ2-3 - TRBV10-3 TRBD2 TGTGCCATCAGTGAAGCGGGAGGAACAGATACGCAGTATTTT CAISEAGGTDTQYF
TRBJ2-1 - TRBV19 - TGTGCCAGTAGTATGAATAGCAGGGATGAGCAGTTCTTC CASSMNSRDEQFF
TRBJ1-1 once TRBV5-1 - TGCGCCAGCAGCCACTCATCTCAAGGATATACTGAAGCTTTCTTT CASSHSSQGYTEAFF
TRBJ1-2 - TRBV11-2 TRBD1 TGTGCCAGCAGCCCGGGACAGGATTATGGCTACACCTTC CASSPGQDYGYTF
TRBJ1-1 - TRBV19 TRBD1 TGTGCCAGTAGTTCAATTCGACAGGGCCGAAGTATGAACACTGAAGCTTTCTTT CASSSIRQGRSMNTEAFF
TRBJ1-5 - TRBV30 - TGTGCCTGGGCAGGGGACATAAATCAGCCCCAGCATTTT CAWAGDINQPQHF
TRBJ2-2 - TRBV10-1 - TGCGCCAGCAGTGGGGGGGTAAACACCGGGGAGCTGTTTTTT CASSGGVNTGELFF
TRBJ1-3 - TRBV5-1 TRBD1 TGCGCCAGCAGCTGGGACAGGATTCAAACCATATATTTT CASSWDRIQTIYF
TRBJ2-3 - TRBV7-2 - TGTGCCAGCAGCTTAATCACCTTTAGTGATACGCAGTATTTT CASSLITFSDTQYF
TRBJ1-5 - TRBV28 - TGTGCCAGCAGCGGGAGTAGCAATCAGCCCCAGCATTTT CASSGSSNQPQHF
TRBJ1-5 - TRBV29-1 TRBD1 TGCAGCGCTTCGGGACAGGAACCAAATCAGCCCCAGCATTTT CSASGQEPNQPQHF
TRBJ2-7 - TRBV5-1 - TGCGCCAGCAGCTTGGGACAGGACCTCTACGAGCAGTACTTC CASSLGQDLYEQYF
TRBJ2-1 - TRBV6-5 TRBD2 TGTGCCAGCACCCGGGGGGATGAGCAGTTCTTC CASTRGDEQFF
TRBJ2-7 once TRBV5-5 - TGTGCCAGCAGCTTGTACGGCCTCTACGAGCAGTACTTC CASSLYGLYEQYF
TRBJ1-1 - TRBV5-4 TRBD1 TGTGCCAGCAGCTTGACAGGGGACAAATCCACTGAAGCTTTCTTT CASSLTGDKSTEAFF
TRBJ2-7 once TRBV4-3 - TGCGCCAGCAGCCAAGCGGTGGACGGGGCCTACGAGCAGTACTTC CASSQAVDGAYEQYF
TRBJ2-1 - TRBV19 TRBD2 TGTGCCAGTAAGAGGCGGGAGGGCGATGAGCAGTTCTTC CASKRREGDEQFF
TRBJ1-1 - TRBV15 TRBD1 TGTGCCACCAGCAGAAGACAGGGAATGGGCACTGAAGCTTTCTTT CATSRRQGMGTEAFF
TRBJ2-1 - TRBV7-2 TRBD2 TGTGCCAGCAGCTTAGTCCCGACTAGCGACCCCCTTGTGAATGAGCAGTTCTTC CASSLVPTSDPLVNEQFF
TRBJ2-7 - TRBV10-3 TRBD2 TGTGCCATCAGTGAGGGGAGGGACCCTTACGAGCAGTACTTC CAISEGRDPYEQYF